The 32 T cell receptor beta chains below come from one sample, sequenced in a study of T cells in Graves' hyperthyroidism and ophthalmopathy. TCR beta CDR3 region amplification was performed from RNA transcripts. HTBI primers drove first-round RT-PCR of the TCR CDR3. Using its own MiXCR run on the multiplex PCR reads, TCRdb lists one record per CDR3 protein. The data show under 700,000 distinct CDR3 sequences, with 46% seen just once and 8.2% held by the top ten. Material: peripheral blood or thyroid tissue (not recorded which). The receptors were gathered from a woman between 18 and 30 years old with Graves' hyperthyroidism.

The table lists this clonotype with many counts. The CDR3 DNA sequence: TGCAGCGTTGGGCCAGCCAACACTGAAGCTTTCTTT. This gives the protein CSVGPANTEAFF. The chain is built from TRBV29-1 and TRBJ1-1; D is ambiguous. Trimming left V 4 bases short and J 2 bases short, with 8 bases between. The germline V gene has CDR1 SQVTM and CDR2 ANQGSEA. CDR3 length: 12 amino acids.

This clonotype was counted ten times or more. V and J are TRBV7-8 and TRBJ2-7, with D uncertain. Trimming left V 1 base short and J 0 bases short, with 7 bases between. This CDR3 is built from 14 residues. Germline CDR1 SGHVS, CDR2 FQNEAQ. The CDR3 here is CASSLERFSYEQYF. The CDR3 region has the DNA TGTGCCAGCAGCTTAGAAAGGTTCTCCTACGAGCAGTACTTC.

CDR3 region: CASSSSGGRTYEQYF. The DNA of the CDR3 is TGTGCCAGCAGCTCTTCCGGCGGGAGGACCTACGAGCAGTACTTC. V gene TRBV24-1 combines with J gene TRBJ2-7; 8 nucleotides match TRBD2. Unmatched junction bases numbered 13, after V lost 11 bases and J lost 2 bases. Germline CDR1 is KGHDR and CDR2 is SFDVKD. The CDR3 sequence is 15 residues long.

A few counts support this clonotype. The genes are TRBV7-2 and TRBJ2-7; a weak D match, TRBD1 (5 bases). V dropped 1 base and J dropped 3 bases, with 10 bases sitting between them. This CDR3 contains 14 residues. Germline CDR1 and CDR2: SGHTA and FQGNSA. CDR3 bases: TGTGCCAGCAGCTTAGAGCAGGGCAACTACGAGCAGTACTTC. The encoded protein is CASSLEQGNYEQYF.

V gene TRBV29-1 combines with J gene TRBJ1-1, with 8 bases that match TRBD1. The germline CDR1 and CDR2 sequences are SQVTM and ANQGSEA. The CDR3 runs to 10 residues. J gave up 9 bases and V 7 bases, and 4 bases lay outside the gene matches. CDR3 protein: CSARQGKAFF. For the CDR3, the DNA is TGCAGCGCGAGACAGGGGAAAGCTTTCTTT.

In its sample, this clonotype was seen many times. The chain links TRBV19 to TRBJ1-5; D is possibly TRBD1 (5 bases). In germline, CDR1 is LNHDA, CDR2 SQIVND (reference sequence). This CDR3 contains 13 residues. V lost 3 bases and J lost 4, with 7 bases in between. CDR3 protein: CASSIRVNQPQHF. Written as DNA, the CDR3 is TGTGCCAGTAGTATCAGGGTAAATCAGCCCCAGCATTTT. The variable domain in full, completed from reference TRBV19 and TRBJ1-5, reads DGGITQSPKYLFRKEGQNVTLSCEQNLNHDAMYWYRQDPGQGLRLIYYSQIVNDFQKGDIAEGYSVSREKKESFPLTVTSAQKNPTAFYLCASSIRVNQPQHFGDGTRLSIL.

V is TRBV7-8 and J is TRBJ1-4; 9 bases fit TRBD1. Germline loops: CDR1 SGHVS, CDR2 FQNEAQ. The V gene end was trimmed by 8 bases and the J gene end by 5 bases; junction bases not matched to a gene: 9. The CDR3 contains 15 residues. The CDR3, as DNA: TGTGCCAGCGGCGTAGACGGGACAGGGAATGAAAAACTGTTTTTT. Translation gives CASGVDGTGNEKLFF.

This clonotype was picked up many times. CDR3 protein: CASSDSRGQIEKLFF. The CDR3 DNA reads as TGTGCCAGCAGTGACTCCAGGGGGCAGATTGAAAAACTGTTTTTT. This chain links TRBV2 with TRBJ1-4; TRBD1 agrees at 8 bases. V dropped 3 bases and J dropped 7; count of bases not matched to a gene: 7. Germline V gene data show CDR1 as SNHLY and CDR2 as FYNNEI. CDR3 size: 15 residues.

The sample holds a few counts of this clonotype. This chain joins TRBV24-1 and TRBJ2-2; 7 bases line up with TRBD1. The CDR3 contains 16 residues. V dropped 3 bases and J dropped 4; count of bases not matched to a gene: 7. Per germline, CDR1 KGHDR and CDR2 SFDVKD. CDR3 amino acids: CATSDTMGQSTGELFF. For the CDR3, the DNA is TGTGCCACCAGTGATACGATGGGACAGAGCACCGGGGAGCTGTTTTTT.

The V call is TRBV12-3 or TRBV12-4, the J call TRBJ1-4, with D tentatively TRBD1 (6 bases). The CDR3 runs to 15 residues. The germline V and J ends were trimmed by 0 bases and 4 bases, with 9 bases remaining between them. CDR3 nucleotide sequence: TGTGCCAGCAGTTTAGCGGACAGAATTAATGAAAAACTGTTTTTT. As protein: CASSLADRINEKLFF.

The chain employs TRBV20-1 and TRBJ1-5; D ambiguous. Germline V gene data show CDR1 as DFQATT and CDR2 as SNEGSKA (reference sequence). The ends were cut back, 4 bases at V and 2 bases at J, with 15 bases in the middle. The length of the CDR3 is 15 residues. The CDR3 coding sequence is TGCAGTGCTAATAAGGATCCAATGGGCAATCAGCCCCAGCATTTT. This gives the protein CSANKDPMGNQPQHF.

This sequence joins TRBV7-2 and TRBJ1-1, with D tentatively TRBD1 (6 bases). Germline CDR1 is SGHTA and CDR2 is FQGNSA. Trimming pared 5 bases from V and 5 bases from J, leaving 12 bases between. This CDR3 spans 13 amino acids. The CDR3 coding sequence is TGTGCCAGCAGCATCTACAGGGAGACTGAAGCTTTCTTT. The encoded protein is CASSIYRETEAFF.

As to this clonotype: Given the absence of the conserved phenylalanine or tryptophan at the CDR3 end, a read error is likely. The DNA is omitted, as the CDR3 cannot be located on it reliably, and the CDR3 follows TCRdb's listing. This chain's CDR3 is CATSRAGVL. The chain joins TRBV15 to TRBJ1-5; TRBD1 reflects the table's D call only, with no check against the DNA. Per the germline V gene, CDR1 is LNHNV and CDR2 is YYDKDF (reference sequence). With termini counted, the CDR3 has 9 amino acids.

This clonotype has more than one count but fewer than ten. J is TRBJ1-5 and V is TRBV2; D unresolved. Germline values: CDR1 SNHLY, CDR2 FYNNEI. The CDR3 consists of 17 residues. V lost 1 base and J lost 1, with 14 bases in between. CDR3 bases: TGTGCCAGCAGTGAAGACGGGGATTTCAGAAGCAATCAGCCCCAGCATTTT. Protein: CASSEDGDFRSNQPQHF.

The chain recombines TRBV7-3 with TRBJ1-3, with D unclear. Trimming took off 4 bases at V and 7 bases at J, with 11 bases between the two ends. The CDR3 has 13 amino acids. Germline V gene sequence: CDR1 SGHTA, CDR2 FQGTGA. DNA for the CDR3: TGTGCCAGCAGCTATCCGGGTCTCAACACCATATATTTT. Its translation: CASSYPGLNTIYF.

This chain links TRBV7-6 with TRBJ2-7; D is possibly TRBD2 (5 bases). V lost 6 bases to trimming and J lost 5 bases, with 11 bases between them. The length of the CDR3 is 12 residues. CDR1 and CDR2 (germline): SGHVS, FNYEAQ. CDR3 DNA: TGTGCCAGCAGACGGCCGGAGGACGAGCAGTACTTC. This codes for CASRRPEDEQYF.

This clonotype has just one count. The V and J genes are TRBV7-9 and TRBJ1-6; the D gene is possibly TRBD1 (5 bases). CDR1 and CDR2 (germline): SEHNR, FQNEAQ (reference sequence). The V gene lost 2 bases and the J gene lost 10 bases, with 15 bases spanning the gap. The CDR3 length is 15 residues. The CDR3 sequence: CASSLTGGVGSPLHF. As DNA, the CDR3 is TGTGCCAGCAGCTTAACGGGGGGAGTAGGGTCACCCCTCCACTTT.

This clonotype was seen a few times. The chain employs TRBV9 and TRBJ1-1; possibly TRBD1 for D (5 bases). The germline V gene has CDR1 SGDLS and CDR2 YYNGEE. The CDR3 extends over 15 amino acids. The V end was cut by 4 bases, the J end by 0 bases, with 13 bases between. The CDR3: CASSSAGRLNTEAFF. CDR3 in DNA: TGTGCCAGCAGCTCAGCGGGACGCTTGAACACTGAAGCTTTCTTT.

The rearrangement joins TRBV10-3 to TRBJ1-6, with 10 bases matching TRBD1. J lost 7 bases, V lost 5 bases, and 2 bases had no gene match. Germline values: CDR1 ENHRY, CDR2 SYGVKD. This CDR3 comprises 14 residues. The CDR3 DNA follows: TGTGCCATCAGTCGGGGACAGGGGAATTCACCCCTCCACTTT. It encodes CAISRGQGNSPLHF.

This chain uses TRBV7-3 with TRBJ2-1; perhaps TRBD2 as D (5 bases). Germline V gene lookup returns CDR1 SGHTA and CDR2 FQGTGA. Between the trimmed V and J ends, which lost 2 bases and 4 bases, there was a span of 9 bases. The CDR3 sequence is 14 residues long. The CDR3 here is CASSLLAPYNEQFF. The CDR3 DNA reads as TGTGCCAGCAGCTTACTAGCACCTTACAATGAGCAGTTCTTC.

A word on this clonotype: A single base separates this from a much larger clone, so it may be a read error. The chain joins TRBV2 to TRBJ2-7; TRBD2 matches 10 bases. The trim removed 5 bases at V and 4 bases at J, leaving 5 bases unmatched. The CDR3 runs 14 residues. Germline V gives CDR1 SNHLY, CDR2 FYNNEI. The CDR3 DNA reads as TGTGCCAGCAGTTCTAGCGGGAGTTGGTACGAGCAGTACTTC. Translating gives CASSSSGSWYEQYF.

The sample holds many counts of this clonotype. This chain joins TRBV7-2 and TRBJ1-6, with D possibly TRBD1 on 5 matching bases. CDR3 length equals 16 residues. Germline CDR1 and CDR2: SGHTA and FQGNSA. V dropped 1 base and J dropped 9 bases, with 16 bases sitting between them. The chain's CDR3 is CASSLEASPRGSPLHF. The CDR3 nucleotides read TGTGCCAGCAGCTTAGAGGCATCCCCAAGGGGTTCACCCCTCCACTTT.

The chain has TRBV7-2 and TRBJ2-5; perhaps D is TRBD1 or TRBD2 (5 bases each). This CDR3 has 15 residues. With 4 bases removed from V and 1 base from J, the gap between germline ends came to 13 bases. Per germline, CDR1 SGHTA and CDR2 FQGNSA. CDR3 loop: CASSSRAGRQETQYF. The CDR3 DNA reads TGTGCCAGCAGCTCCAGGGCGGGCCGCCAAGAGACCCAGTACTTC.

Comment on this clonotype: Its ends do not fully match the called genes, so a read error is possible. V usage is TRBV10-3 and J usage is TRBJ2-2; 10 positions agree with TRBD2. The germline CDR1 and CDR2 sequences are ENHRY and SYGVKD. The CDR3 consists of 18 residues. CDR3 DNA sequence: TGTGCCAGCAGTTACCCGACTAGCGGGCGGGCCAGCACCGGGGAGCTGTTTTTT. It codes for CASSYPTSGRASTGELFF.

This chain connects TRBV10-2 to TRBJ1-5, with 7 nucleotides matching TRBD1. CDR3 length: 20 residues. CDR1 and CDR2 from the germline V gene are WSHSY and SAAADI. V lost 0 bases to trimming and J lost 2 bases; unmatched junction nucleotides: 16. DNA for the CDR3: TGCGCCAGCAGTGAGTCAAGGGACAGCACTCGTTCGAGAGGCAATCAGCCCCAGCATTTT. Translating it yields CASSESRDSTRSRGNQPQHF.

This clonotype was counted a single time. The CDR3 bases are TGTGCCAGCAGCGCTTCGCGGCCCATTCAGCCCCAGCATTTT. Translating gives CASSASRPIQPQHF. This chain links TRBV11-2 with TRBJ1-5; no clear D gene. The germline V gene has CDR1 SGHAT and CDR2 FQNNGV. CDR3 length equals 14 residues. Deletions cut 5 bases from V and 6 bases from J, with 14 bases between.

This clonotype was counted only a few times. This chain links TRBV9 with TRBJ2-5, with TRBD1 matching 9 bases. This CDR3 has 14 residues. Germline lookup yields CDR1 SGDLS and CDR2 YYNGEE. Trimming took 0 bases from V and 4 from J; bases not matched to a gene: 1. CDR3 loop: CASSVGDRAETQYF. The CDR3 region has the DNA TGTGCCAGCAGCGTAGGGGACAGGGCAGAGACCCAGTACTTC. Supplemented by reference TRBV9 and TRBJ2-5, the full variable domain reads DSGVTQTPKHLITATGQRVTLRCSPRSGDLSVYWYQQSLDQGLQFLIQYYNGEERAKGNILERFSAQQFPDLHSELNLSSLELGDSALYFCASSVGDRAETQYFGPGTRLLVL.

A word on this clonotype: Possible read error: a much larger clone is one base away. This rearrangement joins TRBV10-3 to TRBJ2-5; D not certain. Germline-derived CDR1 and CDR2 are ENHRY and SYGVKD. The CDR3 contains 11 residues. Trimming cost V 5 bases and J 5 bases, with 6 bases left between them. CDR3 amino acids: CAISTLETQYF. CDR3 DNA: TGTGCCATCAGTACCTTGGAGACCCAGTACTTC.

The chain carries TRBV24-1 and TRBJ2-7; perhaps TRBD2 as D (6 bases). The germline CDR1 and CDR2 sequences are KGHDR and SFDVKD. V dropped 5 bases and J dropped 1 base, with 14 bases sitting between them. The CDR3 has 15 amino acids. CDR3 sequence reads: CATSGWAGRSYEQYF. As DNA, the CDR3 is TGTGCCACCAGTGGGTGGGCAGGGAGGTCCTACGAGCAGTACTTC.

Details on this clonotype: The conserved closing phenylalanine or tryptophan is absent in this CDR3, likely reflecting a read error. The gene calls are TRBV29-1 and TRBJ1-1; the match to TRBD1 covers 11 bases. There are 17 residues in the CDR3. Germline V gene data show CDR1 as SQVTM and CDR2 as ANQGSEA. Trimming at V came to 6 bases and at J to 5 bases, leaving 17 bases not matched to a gene. The CDR3, as DNA: TGCAGCGTGGAAAAGCCACTAAGGGGACAGGGGGAAACTGAAGCTTTCGTT. Residues: CSVEKPLRGQGETEAFV.

This clonotype was recorded a few times. The chain couples TRBV7-2 to TRBJ2-5, with 11 bases lining up with TRBD2. This CDR3 region has 15 residues. V lost 10 bases, J lost 3 bases, and 10 bases stayed unmatched. Germline V CDR1 and CDR2: SGHTA, FQGNSA. Here the CDR3 reads CAISVAGGPEETQYF. The CDR3 DNA sequence: TGTGCCATCAGTGTAGCGGGAGGGCCCGAAGAGACCCAGTACTTC.

At least ten counts were recorded for this clonotype. The chain links TRBV7-8 to TRBJ1-6; D is perhaps TRBD1 (6 bases). V was pared by 5 bases and J by 10 bases, with 24 bases between. CDR3 length equals 17 residues. Germline V gene data show CDR1 as SGHVS and CDR2 as FQNEAQ. CDR3: CASSRPGTRRGTSPLHF. Written as DNA, the CDR3 is TGTGCCAGCAGCCGCCCCGGGACACGGAGGGGGACCTCACCCCTCCACTTT.